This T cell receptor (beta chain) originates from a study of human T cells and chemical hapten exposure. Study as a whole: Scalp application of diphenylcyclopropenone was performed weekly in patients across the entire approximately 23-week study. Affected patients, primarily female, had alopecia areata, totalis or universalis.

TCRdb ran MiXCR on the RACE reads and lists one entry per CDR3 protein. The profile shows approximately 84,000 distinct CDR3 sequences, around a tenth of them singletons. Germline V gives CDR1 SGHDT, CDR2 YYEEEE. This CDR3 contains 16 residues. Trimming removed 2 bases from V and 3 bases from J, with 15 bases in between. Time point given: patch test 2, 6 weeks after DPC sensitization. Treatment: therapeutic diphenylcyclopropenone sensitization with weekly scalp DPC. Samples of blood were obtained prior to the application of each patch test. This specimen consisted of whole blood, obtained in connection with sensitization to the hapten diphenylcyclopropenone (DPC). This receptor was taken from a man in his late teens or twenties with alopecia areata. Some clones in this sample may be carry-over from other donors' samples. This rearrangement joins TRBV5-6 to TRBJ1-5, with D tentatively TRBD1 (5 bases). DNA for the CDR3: TGTGCCAGCAGCTTCAGTGGCAGGGTTCCCAATCAGCCCCAGCATTTT. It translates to CASSFSGRVPNQPQHF.